This section outlines one T cell receptor beta chain sequence together with its context. These data are taken from a study of identifying expanded T cells in peripheral blood. The germline V gene encodes CDR1 SGDLS and CDR2 YYNGEE. Trimming pared 0 bases from V and 7 bases from J, leaving 14 bases between. The CDR3 is 15 amino acids. TCRdb's copy holds only in-frame clones and misses some; the assay was immunoSEQ multiplex PCR. The repertoire holds about 52,000 clones, with approximately 79% as singletons. The TCR comes from a person aged 18 to 70 in good health. The sample consisted of blood. The rearrangement joins TRBV9 to TRBJ2-1; perhaps TRBD1 as D (5 bases). DNA for the CDR3: TGTGCCAGCAGCGTAGCTACTCTAGGGGAAAATGAGCAGTTCTTC. It is translated as CASSVATLGENEQFF. Complete variable domain (other parts from reference TRBV9 and TRBJ2-1): DSGVTQTPKHLITATGQRVTLRCSPRSGDLSVYWYQQSLDQGLQFLIQYYNGEERAKGNILERFSAQQFPDLHSELNLSSLELGDSALYFCASSVATLGENEQFFGPGTRLTVL.